The subject of this entry is one T cell receptor beta chain. Its antigen is currently unknown. Germline V gene data show CDR1 as SGHNT and CDR2 as YYREEE (reference sequence). The J segment lost 10 bases and the V segment lost 1 base, leaving 13 bases of the junction unmatched. The CDR3 runs 16 residues. The time point was: week 11, during vaccination. Mutant IDH1 20-mer peptide, at 300 ug, made up each vaccine dose, with topical imiquimod. These data come from a study of a mutant IDH1 vaccine in newly diagnosed glioma. TCRdb keeps only in-frame clones here, not all; method: immunoSEQ multiplex PCR. The sample includes some 120,000 clones, about four fifths of them seen just once.

The chain carries TRBV5-4 and TRBJ2-2; 7 positions match TRBD1. This receptor was obtained from a man in his forties with glioma. The specimen was PBMCs, collected from a glioma patient whose treatment included an IDH1 peptide vaccine. CDR3 loop: CASSLLAATGSLELFF. In DNA form, the CDR3 reads TGTGCCAGCAGCTTGTTGGCCGCGACAGGGAGTTTGGAGCTGTTTTTT.